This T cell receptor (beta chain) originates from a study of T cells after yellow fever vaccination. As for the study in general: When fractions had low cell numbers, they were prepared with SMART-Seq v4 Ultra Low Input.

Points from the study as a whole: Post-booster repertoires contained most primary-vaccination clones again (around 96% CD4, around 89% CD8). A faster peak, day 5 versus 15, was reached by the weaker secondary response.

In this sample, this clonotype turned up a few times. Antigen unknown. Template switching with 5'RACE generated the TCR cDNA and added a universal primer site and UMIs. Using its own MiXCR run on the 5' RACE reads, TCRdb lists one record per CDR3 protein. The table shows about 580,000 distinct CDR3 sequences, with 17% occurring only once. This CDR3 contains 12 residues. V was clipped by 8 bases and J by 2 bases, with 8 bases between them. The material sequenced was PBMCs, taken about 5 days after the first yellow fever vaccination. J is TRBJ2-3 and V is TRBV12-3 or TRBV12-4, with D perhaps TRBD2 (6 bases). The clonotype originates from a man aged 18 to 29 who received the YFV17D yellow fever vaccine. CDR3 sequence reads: CASRDSTDTQYF. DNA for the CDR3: TGTGCCAGCCGGGACTCCACAGATACGCAGTATTTT.